A selection of T cell receptor beta chains follows, all from one sample in a study of T cell repertoires in cytomegalovirus infection. TCRdb used MiXCR to reprocess the reads, holding one entry per CDR3 protein. Seen here are around 750,000 distinct CDR3 sequences, about 31% observed once, and the top ten hold around an eighth. No cognate antigen is known for these TCRs. Sequencing was performed on cultured CD8+ T cells from PBMCs, taken from culture after CMV antigen stimulation. These receptors were obtained from a human donor in good health (CMV status not recorded). Some clones in this sample may be carry-over from other donors' samples. Both conserved end residues are trimmed from each CDR3.

V,CDR3
TRBV7-8,ASSLDQGARYEQY
TRBV4-1,ASSHPQGGGLGTGELF
TRBV2,ASNSLAEYNEQF
TRBV5-6,TSSLLGGIQY
TRBV19,ASSIGGGPNEQF
TRBV28,ASSAPPGTAYGYT
TRBV28,ASNPAGVLNSPLH
TRBV7-6,ASSPNPRGHQGEKLF
TRBV12-3/TRBV12-4,ASSLRFQNYGYT
TRBV5-6,ASSYPGGSNNEQF
TRBV10-3,AIGRDSNQPQH
TRBV7-6,ASSRGAYQETQY
TRBV7-8,ASSAGWGFGSNSPLH
TRBV6-1,ASTYGVNTEAF
TRBV4-1,ASSQDHQRLSSGNTIY
TRBV20-1,SARGGTGGQGETQY
TRBV6-5,ASGRENTEAF
TRBV27,ASSRQPTDTQY
TRBV7-6,ASSSNDSPDTQY
TRBV12-3/TRBV12-4,ASSQARRGNQPQH
TRBV19,ASSISGQGNQPQH
TRBV19,ASRDRGPSEQF
TRBV7-9,ASSQDRGRDTDTQY
TRBV19,ASSIQDFNNQPQH
TRBV5-4,ASSVTSGGYTGELF
TRBV27,ASSLYQGAGETQY
TRBV28,ASSRSDWEYRGNYGYT
TRBV7-7,ASSPDPGLANEQF
TRBV6-1,ASSDSTSGGYNEQF